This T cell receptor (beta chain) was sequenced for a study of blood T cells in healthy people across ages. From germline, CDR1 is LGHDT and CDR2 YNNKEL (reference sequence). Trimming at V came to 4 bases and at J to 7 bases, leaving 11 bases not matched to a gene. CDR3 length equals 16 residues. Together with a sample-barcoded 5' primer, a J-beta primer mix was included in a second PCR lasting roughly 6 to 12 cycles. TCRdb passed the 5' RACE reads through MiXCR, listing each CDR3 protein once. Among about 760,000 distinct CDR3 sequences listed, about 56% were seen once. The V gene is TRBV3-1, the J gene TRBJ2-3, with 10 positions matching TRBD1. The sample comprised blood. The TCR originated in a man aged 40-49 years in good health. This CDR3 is CASSRGGTGVGNTQYF. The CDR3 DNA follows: TGTGCCAGCAGCCGCGGAGGGACAGGGGTTGGAAATACGCAGTATTTT.